Given below is one TCR beta chain in context. CDR1 and CDR2 (germline): SGHAT, FQNNGV. The CDR3 runs to 14 residues. Trimming shortened V by 5 bases and J by 6 bases, and 14 bases separated the two germline ends. This sample is drawn from a study of blood T cell repertoires in COVID-19. This table comes from immunoSEQ multiplex PCR, and its TCRdb copy is limited to in-frame clones, with some not included. Of about 150,000 clones in the sample, roughly nine tenths were seen once. The TCR sequence derives from an older woman with acute or convalescent COVID-19. The rearrangement joins TRBV11-2 to TRBJ2-1, with D perhaps matching TRBD2 (6 bases). The sequencing input was peripheral blood. The CDR3 DNA is TGTGCCAGCAGCCCCAGGCGGGGAAGCAATGAGCAGTTCTTC. It encodes CASSPRRGSNEQFF.